This T cell receptor beta chain appears in the sequencing data of a study of shared clonotypes between healthy human individuals. In the naive CD8 group, cells lacked CD45RO and were positively selected for CCR7, so terminally differentiated effector memory CD45RA+ cells were left out. Repertoires were generated with immunoSEQ multiplex PCR, while TCRdb's copy carries only in-frame clones and drops some. The profile shows about 2,200,000 clones, more than 85% of them singletons. CDR1 and CDR2 from the germline V gene are LNHNV and YYDKDF (reference sequence). The CDR3 loop spans 17 amino acids. The V end lost 5 bases, the J end lost 0 bases, and 17 bases lay between the germline ends.

This chain connects TRBV15 to TRBJ2-1, with D possibly matching TRBD2 (6 bases). Sequencing input: naive CD8+ T cells from PBMCs. The source of this sequence is a man between 18 and 35 years old in good health. Some clones in this sample may be carry-over from other donors' samples. The CDR3 nucleotides are TGTGCCACCAGCGACCGGGGGTTTGGGAGCTCCTACAATGAGCAGTTCTTC. It translates to CATSDRGFGSSYNEQFF.